The sequence of this T cell receptor beta chain was determined in a study of cytomegalovirus exposure and HLA in healthy donors (dated by TCRdb to the late 2010s). About the full investigation: A later analysis indicated that the 90 to 150 validation repertoires were generated on the platform also employed for the roughly 650 repertoires of the first cohort. The aim of the study was to test whether cataloging public T cell receptors could identify signatures of past pathogen exposure. In addition to the first cohort of several hundred subjects, a separate validation cohort of over 90 different subjects was used. To predict cytomegalovirus infection status, the study combined high-throughput TCR immunosequencing, statistical association of individual TCRs with disease status, and machine learning.

Concerning this clone itself: The clone's antigen remains unknown. Base-call qualities are not available, and no considerably larger clone is one nucleotide away.

The donors were included in the validation cohort of approximately 130 subjects, a group kept apart from the roughly 680-subject first cohort. Library generation was performed with the immunoSEQ multiplex PCR assay. The study's own analysis went as follows. To diagnose cytomegalovirus status from the catalog of TCR beta chain sequences, a statistical classification framework was built. As stored in TCRdb, this immuneACCESS dataset retains in-frame rearrangements with V and J assigned. A fraction of the clones does not appear; measured against another copy, unresolved V genes explain less than half of the discrepancy, and the remainder lacks a known reason. V and J calls and clone size are copied from that table; D and trimming were computed from the DNA. The sample table records 60,000 to 80,000 clones; 85% to 95% of these occur just once. The ten biggest clones cover more than 2.5% of the sample.

CDR3 length: 15 amino acids, cysteine to phenylalanine. The DNA shown is the 45-base CDR3, in frame from base 1. The V and J ends are trimmed by 2 bases and 0 bases, leaving 11 bases between them. CDR1 MNHEY and CDR2 SMNVEV are derived from the germline V gene (reference sequence). Summary of the overall study and its limitations: In vitro tests confirmed that a few of the cytomegalovirus-associated TCR beta chains recognize cytomegalovirus antigens. Of the cluster scores, 85% to 95% were above 0 in a later analysis, which found that TCRs clustered in the first cohort also tended to co-occur in the 120 validation repertoires. While some public TCRs were present in many individuals, most TCR sequences turned up only very rarely across donors. Cytomegalovirus status was reported to be diagnosed by the classifier with high specificity and sensitivity in both the original and validation cohorts. All 120 or so repertoires were used to score co-occurrence in the validation cohort in a later analysis, because that analysis had no HLA typing for the cohort. A total of 150 or so TCR beta chains were listed by the study as associated with cytomegalovirus. The authors suggested that the approach could potentially be generalized to other disease states and immunological phenotypes.

The chain couples TRBV27 to TRBJ2-7; perhaps TRBD2 is the D gene, with 6 bases matching. Sequences were obtained from PBMCs. The sequence came from a woman younger than 35 in good health and CMV-seropositive. The CDR3 protein sequence reads: CASSLTGDTSYEQYF. The DNA is TGTGCCAGCAGTTTAACGGGAGACACCTCCTACGAGCAGTACTTC.